These 20 T cell receptor beta chains originate from one sample sequenced in a study of control samples from healthy donors and cancer patients. Some clones are missing from TCRdb's copy, which holds only in-frame ones; the method was immunoSEQ multiplex PCR. The repertoire has 85,000 to 95,000 clones, about 88% of them found once; the top ten carry roughly 14%. The sample was blood. These receptors originate from a woman between 65 and 79 years old in good health.

The chain recombines TRBV3-1 (or the pseudogene TRBV3-2) with TRBJ1-1; D is undetermined. Trimming shortened V by 5 bases and J by 3 bases, and 16 bases separated the two germline ends. The CDR3 contains 15 residues. Germline CDR1 and CDR2: LGHDT and YNNKEL (reference sequence). CDR3 in amino acids: CASSSFTASYTEAFF. The CDR3, as DNA: TGTGCCAGCAGCTCCTTCACAGCTTCCTACACTGAAGCTTTCTTT.

The rearrangement joins TRBV5-1 to TRBJ2-7, with 9 bases fitting TRBD2. The CDR3 covers 15 residues. V shed 0 bases, J shed 3 bases, and the junction held 4 bases outside the gene matches. The germline V gene has CDR1 SGHRS and CDR2 YFSETQ. The CDR3 DNA sequence: TGCGCCAGCAGCTTGGGCCTAGCGGGGCTCTACGAGCAGTACTTC. It codes for CASSLGLAGLYEQYF.

The chain recombines TRBV5-5 with TRBJ1-2; 7 positions agree with TRBD1. Trimming at V came to 3 bases and at J to 8 bases, leaving 7 bases not matched to a gene. In germline, CDR1 is SGHKS, CDR2 YYEKEE (reference sequence). The CDR3 spans 13 residues. The CDR3 protein is CASSSETGNGYTF. The CDR3, as DNA: TGTGCCAGCAGCTCGGAGACAGGGAACGGCTACACCTTC.

The rearrangement links TRBV18 to TRBJ2-7; D is ambiguous. This CDR3 spans 13 amino acids. Germline V gene data show CDR1 as KGHSH and CDR2 as LQKENI. V lost 0 bases and J 12 bases, leaving 15 bases between the germline ends. In DNA, the CDR3 is TGTGCCAGCTCACCACCCGGCAGTCCCAGGTGGTACTTC. Amino acid sequence: CASSPPGSPRWYF.

The rearrangement joins TRBV5-1 to TRBJ2-3; 7 bases line up with TRBD1. Germline CDR1 and CDR2: SGHRS and YFSETQ. The CDR3 contains 14 residues. The ends lost 1 base at V and 6 bases at J; junction bases unmatched: 5. The chain's CDR3 is CASSLRTGEDTQYF. CDR3 nucleotides: TGCGCCAGCAGCTTGCGGACAGGCGAGGATACGCAGTATTTT.

To note about this clone: At the DNA level, this CDR3 is encoded by other sequences in the same sample as well. The chain couples TRBV7-8 to TRBJ2-2, with D possibly TRBD1 on 6 matching bases. This CDR3 spans 14 amino acids. Trimming pared 6 bases from V and 3 bases from J, leaving 11 bases between. Germline V gives CDR1 SGHVS, CDR2 FQNEAQ. The CDR3 region is CASRGAGDTGELFF. CDR3 sequence (DNA): TGTGCCAGCAGGGGGGCTGGGGACACCGGGGAGCTGTTTTTT.

V usage is TRBV2 and J usage is TRBJ2-7, with 13 bases aligning to TRBD2. The CDR3 runs 14 residues. CDR1 SNHLY and CDR2 FYNNEI come from the germline V gene. The V and J ends lost 10 bases and 6 bases, in that order; junction bases with no gene match: 9. The CDR3 coding sequence is TGTGCCACCGAACCCCGGACTAGCGGGGGCGAGCAGTACTTC. Its translation: CATEPRTSGGEQYF.

The rearrangement uses TRBV6-6 and TRBJ2-7; D may be TRBD2 (7 bases). Per the germline V gene, CDR1 is MNHNY and CDR2 is SVGAGI (reference sequence). Trimming left V 11 bases short and J 0 bases short, with 14 bases between. CDR3 size: 13 residues. This CDR3 is CAGRGGTSYEQYF. DNA of the CDR3: TGTGCCGGCCGCGGGGGCACCTCCTACGAGCAGTACTTC.

The chain uses TRBV5-1 and TRBJ2-7, with D perhaps TRBD1 (6 bases). Deletions cut 2 bases from V and 3 bases from J, with 15 bases between. This CDR3 region has 15 residues. Looked up from germline, CDR1 is SGHRS and CDR2 is YFSETQ. CDR3 protein: CASSLLQGAGYEQYF. The CDR3 DNA follows: TGCGCCAGCAGCTTACTACAGGGTGCGGGCTACGAGCAGTACTTC.

The CDR3 DNA is TGTGCCAGCAGCTTCGCGGGACTCACAGATACGCAGTATTTT. This gives the protein CASSFAGLTDTQYF. The chain uses TRBV7-2 and TRBJ2-3; possible D gene TRBD2, 6 bases. Per germline, CDR1 SGHTA and CDR2 FQGNSA. The germline V and J ends were trimmed by 3 bases and 2 bases, with 9 bases remaining between them. The CDR3 loop spans 14 amino acids. Full variable domain (remainder filled in from reference TRBV7-2 and TRBJ2-3): GAGVSQSPSNKVTEKGKDVELRCDPISGHTALYWYRQSLGQGLEFLIYFQGNSAPDKSGLPSDRFSAERTGGSVSTLTIQRTQQEDSAVYLCASSFAGLTDTQYFGPGTRLTVL.

The rearrangement links TRBV30 to TRBJ1-6, with D unclear. The V gene's germline CDR1 is GTSNPN and CDR2 SVGIG (reference sequence). The CDR3 is made up of 12 amino acids. V shed 1 base and J shed 14 bases, with 12 bases lying between them. CDR3 region: CAWSGPTGTLHF. The CDR3 DNA sequence: TGTGCCTGGAGTGGACCCACTGGAACCCTCCACTTT. Full variable domain (missing parts from reference TRBV30 and TRBJ1-6): SQTIHQWPATLVQPVGSPLSLECTVEGTSNPNLYWYRQAAGRGLQLLFYSVGIGQISSEVPQNLSASRPQDRQFILSSKKLLLSDSGFYLCAWSGPTGTLHFGNGTRLTVT.

The J gene is TRBJ1-1, the V gene TRBV27, with a weak D call TRBD1 (5 bases). The germline CDR1 and CDR2 sequences are MNHEY and SMNVEV (reference sequence). V was trimmed by 3 bases and J by 11 bases, leaving 22 bases between them. The CDR3 contains 15 residues. The CDR3 sequence is CASSLYGQGGYTAFF. DNA for the CDR3: TGTGCCAGCAGTTTGTACGGGCAGGGTGGTTACACGGCTTTCTTT.

CDR3 nucleotide sequence: TGCGCCAGCAGCCAAGGAGGTTTCGGGGAGCTGTTTTTT. Protein: CASSQGGFGELFF. The chain couples TRBV4-1 to TRBJ2-2; D gene unclear. There are 13 residues in the CDR3. Deletions cut 1 base from V and 7 bases from J, with 7 bases between. Per germline, CDR1 MGHRA and CDR2 YSYEKL.

This clone came up a few times. CDR3 sequence reads: CASSMGLAGPEETQYF. CDR3 coding DNA: TGTGCCAGCAGCATGGGGCTAGCGGGACCTGAAGAGACCCAGTACTTC. V gene TRBV21-1 combines with J gene TRBJ2-5; the DNA was not used to check the table's D call, TRBD2. TRBV21-1 corresponds to a pseudogene. This CDR3 has 16 residues.

This clone turned up a few times. The rearrangement joins TRBV19 to TRBJ1-6, with TRBD1 as a possible D gene (5 bases). Germline-derived CDR1 and CDR2 are LNHDA and SQIVND (reference sequence). This CDR3 is built from 16 residues. Trimming stripped 4 bases from V and 7 bases from J, with 17 bases between. The CDR3 is CASSTHPGRTNSPLHF. CDR3 nucleotides: TGTGCCAGTAGTACCCATCCGGGACGCACCAATTCACCCCTCCACTTT.

This clone has only a few counts. The V and J genes are TRBV15 and TRBJ1-1; D is unresolved. The CDR3 length is 13 residues. V dropped 0 bases and J dropped 1 base, with 3 bases sitting between them. Germline CDR1 is LNHNV and CDR2 is YYDKDF (reference sequence). The CDR3 coding sequence is TGTGCCACCAGCAGAGATCCGAACACTGAAGCTTTCTTT. This translates into CATSRDPNTEAFF.

The count of this clone is one. The rearrangement links TRBV5-1 to TRBJ1-2, with 8 bases aligning to TRBD1. The V gene end was trimmed by 1 base and the J gene end by 7 bases; junction bases not matched to a gene: 6. The CDR3 is 14 amino acids. The germline V gene has CDR1 SGHRS and CDR2 YFSETQ. The chain's CDR3 is CASSLSGTGGGYTF. The DNA of the CDR3 is TGCGCCAGCAGCTTGTCCGGGACAGGTGGTGGCTACACCTTC.

The chain recombines TRBV30 with TRBJ1-2; TRBD1 agrees at 7 bases. From germline, CDR1 is GTSNPN and CDR2 SVGIG (reference sequence). With 0 bases clipped from V and 8 bases from J, the junction kept 15 bases outside the gene matches. CDR3 size: 16 residues. CDR3 DNA sequence: TGTGCCTGGAGTGTCTCCCCCGGGGACAGCTCTTGGGGCTACACCTTC. Translated: CAWSVSPGDSSWGYTF. The variable domain in full, completed from reference TRBV30 and TRBJ1-2, reads SQTIHQWPATLVQPVGSPLSLECTVEGTSNPNLYWYRQAAGRGLQLLFYSVGIGQISSEVPQNLSASRPQDRQFILSSKKLLLSDSGFYLCAWSVSPGDSSWGYTFGSGTRLTVV.

The chain carries TRBV5-4 and TRBJ2-5, with TRBD2 as a possible D gene (6 bases). This CDR3 comprises 16 residues. Trimming left V 1 base short and J 4 bases short, with 17 bases between. The V gene's germline CDR1 is SGHNT and CDR2 YYREEE (reference sequence). CDR3 in amino acids: CASSLSASVPPETQYF. CDR3 sequence (DNA): TGTGCCAGCAGCTTGTCGGCTAGCGTACCACCAGAGACCCAGTACTTC.

V is TRBV23-1 and J is TRBJ1-3; maybe TRBD1 (6 bases). Being an ORF, TRBV23-1 has a function that is uncertain. The CDR3 consists of 16 residues. Trimming shortened V by 3 bases and J by 3 bases, and 15 bases separated the two germline ends. CDR3 bases: TGCGCCAGCAGTCATACCGTACAGGGTGATGGAAACACCATATATTTT. Amino acids: CASSHTVQGDGNTIYF.